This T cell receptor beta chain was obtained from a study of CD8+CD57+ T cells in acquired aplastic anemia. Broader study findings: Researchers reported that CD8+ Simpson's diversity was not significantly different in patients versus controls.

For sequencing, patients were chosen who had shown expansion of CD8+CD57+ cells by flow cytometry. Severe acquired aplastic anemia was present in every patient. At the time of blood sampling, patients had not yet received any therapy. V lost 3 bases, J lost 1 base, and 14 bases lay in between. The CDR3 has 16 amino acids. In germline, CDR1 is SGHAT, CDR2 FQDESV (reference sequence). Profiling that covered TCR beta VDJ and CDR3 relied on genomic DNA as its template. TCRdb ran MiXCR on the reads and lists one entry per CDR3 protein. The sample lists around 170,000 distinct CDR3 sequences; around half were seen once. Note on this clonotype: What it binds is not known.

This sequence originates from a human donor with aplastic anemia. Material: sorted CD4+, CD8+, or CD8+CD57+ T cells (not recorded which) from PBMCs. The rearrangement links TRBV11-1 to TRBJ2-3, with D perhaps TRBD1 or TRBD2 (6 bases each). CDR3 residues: CASSLAGEVGTDTQYF. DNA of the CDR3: TGTGCCAGCAGCTTGGCAGGGGAGGTTGGCACAGATACGCAGTATTTT.